Below, 28 T cell receptor beta chains from the same sample are listed, as sequenced in a study of shared clonotypes between healthy human individuals. Sequencing was performed with immunoSEQ multiplex PCR; in TCRdb, only in-frame clones are kept and a portion is missing. The sample includes millions of clones, approximately 93% seen only once; the top ten take about 0.41%. Material for sequencing was naive CD4+ T cells from PBMCs. Subset reported: CD45RA+ positively selected. Receptors originate from a man aged 18 to 29 in good health. Some clones in this sample may be carry-over from other donors' samples.

The V and J genes are TRBV10-3 and TRBJ1-1; TRBD1 is a possible D gene (5 bases). The CDR3 is 13 residues long. The germline V and J ends were trimmed by 5 bases and 0 bases, with 7 bases remaining between them. Germline assignment: CDR1 ENHRY and CDR2 SYGVKD. The DNA for the CDR3 is TGTGCCATCAGTACACAGGTGAACACTGAAGCTTTCTTT. This translates into CAISTQVNTEAFF.

The chain recombines TRBV6-5 with TRBJ1-2; D is perhaps TRBD1 (5 bases). This CDR3 is 15 amino acids long. Trimming removed 0 bases from V and 4 bases from J, with 12 bases in between. Germline assignment: CDR1 MNHEY and CDR2 SVGAGI. CDR3 loop: CASSYSGVRVYGYTF. CDR3 nucleotide sequence: TGTGCCAGCAGTTACTCAGGGGTCCGGGTCTATGGCTACACCTTC.

With regard to this clone: The sample holds other DNA sequences that translate to the same CDR3. The rearrangement uses TRBV5-1 and TRBJ1-4, with a tentative D call TRBD1 (5 bases). From germline, CDR1 is SGHRS and CDR2 YFSETQ. The CDR3 contains 15 residues. The V end was cut by 0 bases, the J end by 2 bases, with 8 bases between. The CDR3: CASSLARGTNEKLFF. CDR3 in DNA: TGCGCCAGCAGCTTGGCGAGGGGCACTAATGAAAAACTGTTTTTT.

The chain recombines TRBV30 with TRBJ2-3; no reliable D call. Germline V gives CDR1 GTSNPN, CDR2 SVGIG (reference sequence). The length of the CDR3 is 11 residues. The ends were cut back, 0 bases at V and 8 bases at J, with 6 bases in the middle. The CDR3 reads CAWSVDRTQYF. The CDR3 nucleotides read TGTGCCTGGAGTGTAGATCGTACGCAGTATTTT.

The chain joins TRBV2 to TRBJ2-2, with 8 nucleotides matching TRBD1. Germline V gene data show CDR1 as SNHLY and CDR2 as FYNNEI. The CDR3 runs 15 residues. The V segment lost 3 bases and the J segment 4 bases; nucleotides outside the gene matches: 4. The CDR3 region is CASSDQGAVTGELFF. CDR3 nucleotides: TGTGCCAGCAGTGATCAGGGGGCGGTCACCGGGGAGCTGTTTTTT.

Worth noting for this clone: An end of the junction differs from the germline gene, which may be a read error. This CDR3 reads CASTLGGGVLMNTEAFF. CDR3 in DNA: TGTGCCAGCACCTTGGGAGGGGGCGTCCTCATGAACACTGAAGCTTTCTTT. The rearrangement uses TRBV5-4 and TRBJ1-1; TRBD1 agrees at 7 bases. CDR1 and CDR2 (germline): SGHNT, YYREEE (reference sequence). This CDR3 spans 17 amino acids.

The chain joins TRBV5-4 to TRBJ1-2; D is unresolved. The ends were cut back, 3 bases at V and 8 bases at J, with 14 bases in the middle. In germline, CDR1 is SGHNT, CDR2 YYREEE (reference sequence). The CDR3 has 13 amino acids. The CDR3 sequence is CASSSRVGQGYTF. The CDR3 nucleotides read TGTGCCAGCAGCTCAAGGGTTGGGCAGGGCTACACCTTC.

In the case of this clone: Other nucleotide sequences in the sample specify the same CDR3. The rearrangement links TRBV18 to TRBJ2-6; D gene ambiguous. Germline V gene sequence: CDR1 KGHSH, CDR2 LQKENI. This CDR3 region has 15 residues. Trimming cost V 3 bases and J 0 bases, with 6 bases left between them. The CDR3 reads CASSPSSSGANVLTF. CDR3 bases: TGTGCCAGCTCACCTTCTAGCTCTGGGGCCAACGTCCTGACTTTC.

Of note for this clone: The sample holds other DNA sequences that translate to the same CDR3. This chain joins TRBV5-1 and TRBJ2-5; TRBD1 aligns across 7 bases. The CDR3 covers 15 residues. Germline CDR1 SGHRS, CDR2 YFSETQ. J lost 2 bases, V lost 4 bases, and 8 bases had no gene match. The CDR3 coding sequence is TGCGCCAGCAGCCTCGGGACAGCCTTGCAAGAGACCCAGTACTTC. This gives the protein CASSLGTALQETQYF.

J is TRBJ2-3 and V is TRBV6-1; D unresolved. The CDR3 consists of 14 residues. CDR1 and CDR2 (germline): MNHNS, SASEGT. V was shortened by 3 bases and J by 1 base, with 8 bases between the two germline ends. CDR3 coding DNA: TGTGCCAGCAGTGAGCGACCGGGCACAGATACGCAGTATTTT. This encodes CASSERPGTDTQYF.

The rearrangement uses TRBV2 and TRBJ1-1, with D uncertain. The CDR3 is 11 residues long. The V gene lost 7 bases and the J gene lost 2 bases, with 5 bases spanning the gap. Germline loops: CDR1 SNHLY, CDR2 FYNNEI. The CDR3 DNA sequence: TGTGCCAGCATCCGAAACACTGAAGCTTTCTTT. As protein: CASIRNTEAFF.

The CDR3 DNA sequence: TGTGCCAGCAGCCACCGGGATTGGGGGCGCGGCAATCAGCCCCAGCATTTT. Its protein is CASSHRDWGRGNQPQHF. The J gene is TRBJ1-5, the V gene TRBV28; possibly TRBD1 for D (6 bases). Germline CDR1 is MDHEN and CDR2 is SYDVKM. V was cut by 6 bases and J by 2 bases, with 20 bases left in between. CDR3 length: 17 residues.

This sequence joins TRBV30 and TRBJ1-4, with D unclear. Trimming pared 0 bases from V and 7 bases from J, leaving 9 bases between. CDR3 length equals 13 residues. Per the germline V gene, CDR1 is GTSNPN and CDR2 is SVGIG (reference sequence). This CDR3 reads CAWSVGSGEKLFF. The CDR3 bases are TGTGCCTGGAGTGTGGGGAGCGGTGAAAAACTGTTTTTT.

J is TRBJ2-5 and V is TRBV11-2; D possibly corresponds to TRBD1 (6 bases). This CDR3 region has 15 residues. The V gene lost 2 bases and the J gene lost 2 bases, with 12 bases spanning the gap. Per germline, CDR1 SGHAT and CDR2 FQNNGV. This chain's CDR3 is CASSLSWTAQETQYF. The CDR3 DNA sequence: TGTGCCAGCAGCTTATCGTGGACAGCACAAGAGACCCAGTACTTC.

V and J are TRBV7-2 and TRBJ1-2; no clear D gene. The germline V gene has CDR1 SGHTA and CDR2 FQGNSA. Trimming removed 1 base from V and 0 bases from J, with 6 bases in between. The CDR3 runs to 14 residues. DNA for the CDR3: TGTGCCAGCAGCTTAGACTACGCTAACTATGGCTACACCTTC. Translating it yields CASSLDYANYGYTF. Variable domain in full (rest from reference TRBV7-2 and TRBJ1-2): GAGVSQSPSNKVTEKGKDVELRCDPISGHTALYWYRQSLGQGLEFLIYFQGNSAPDKSGLPSDRFSAERTGGSVSTLTIQRTQQEDSAVYLCASSLDYANYGYTFGSGTRLTVV.

The chain employs TRBV27 and TRBJ2-3, with D hard to call. This CDR3 contains 13 residues. Between the trimmed V and J ends, which lost 1 base and 6 bases, there was a span of 8 bases. Germline V CDR1 and CDR2: MNHEY, SMNVEV (reference sequence). The CDR3 here is CASSLFVGDTQYF. DNA of the CDR3: TGTGCCAGCAGTTTATTTGTAGGGGATACGCAGTATTTT.

CDR3 sequence: CASSFSGEREAYEQYF. The DNA for the CDR3 is TGTGCCAGCAGTTTTTCAGGGGAGCGGGAGGCTTACGAGCAGTACTTC. The chain combines TRBV27 with TRBJ2-7; 9 nucleotides match TRBD2. After removal of 3 bases from V and 4 bases from J, the junction contained 10 bases not matched to a gene. CDR3 length: 16 amino acids. Germline V gives CDR1 MNHEY, CDR2 SMNVEV (reference sequence).

The CDR3 DNA follows: TGCGCCAGCAGCCCGGGGACAGGGGGTTTCACCGGGGAGCTGTTTTTT. Translating gives CASSPGTGGFTGELFF. The gene calls are TRBV5-1 and TRBJ2-2, with TRBD1 matching 11 bases. The germline V gene has CDR1 SGHRS and CDR2 YFSETQ. Trimming cost V 4 bases and J 4 bases; bases outside gene matches: 6. The CDR3 is 16 amino acids.

V gene TRBV9 combines with J gene TRBJ1-2; D not certain. Germline V gives CDR1 SGDLS, CDR2 YYNGEE. V lost 4 bases to trimming and J lost 7 bases, with 11 bases between them. The CDR3 contains 12 residues. The CDR3 region has the DNA TGTGCCAGCAGCCTCTTGGGATCTGGCTACACCTTC. Residues: CASSLLGSGYTF.

The V call is TRBV28, the J call TRBJ2-7, with D perhaps matching TRBD1 or TRBD2 (5 bases each). The CDR3 totals 15 residues. V lost 6 bases and J 0 bases, leaving 15 bases between the germline ends. Germline loops: CDR1 MDHEN, CDR2 SYDVKM. The CDR3: CASRNPGRSSYEQYF. Written as DNA, the CDR3 is TGTGCCAGCAGGAACCCGGGACGAAGCTCCTACGAGCAGTACTTC.

The chain carries TRBV2 and TRBJ1-3; the D is unclear. Germline V CDR1 and CDR2: SNHLY, FYNNEI. The CDR3 is made up of 12 amino acids. The V and J ends lost 6 bases and 4 bases respectively, with 7 bases between them. CDR3 coding DNA: TGTGCCAGCAGACCGGGCGGAAACACCATATATTTT. Protein: CASRPGGNTIYF. Drawing the rest from reference TRBV2 and TRBJ1-3, the complete variable domain is EPEVTQTPSHQVTQMGQEVILRCVPISNHLYFYWYRQILGQKVEFLVSFYNNEISEKSEIFDDQFSVERPDGSNFTLKIRSTKLEDSAMYFCASRPGGNTIYFGEGSWLTVV.

The chain joins TRBV27 to TRBJ1-5, with TRBD1 identical over 7 bases. V shed 6 bases and J 5 bases; nucleotides not matched to a gene: 13. The CDR3 spans 16 residues. Germline values: CDR1 MNHEY, CDR2 SMNVEV (reference sequence). The CDR3 DNA reads as TGTGCCAGCAGCCCGCTCAACAGGGGTCTCTATCAGCCCCAGCATTTT. Its translation is CASSPLNRGLYQPQHF.

The V call is TRBV9, the J call TRBJ1-4; TRBD1 aligns across 8 bases. In germline, CDR1 is SGDLS, CDR2 YYNGEE. The CDR3 sequence is 16 residues long. The V gene end was trimmed by 4 bases and the J gene end by 0 bases; junction bases not matched to a gene: 5. CDR3 amino acids: CASSFGQGATNEKLFF. The CDR3 nucleotides read TGTGCCAGCAGCTTCGGACAGGGAGCAACTAATGAAAAACTGTTTTTT.

The V gene is TRBV9, the J gene TRBJ1-3; TRBD1 might be the D (5 bases). CDR1 is SGDLS and CDR2 is YYNGEE in the germline V gene. The CDR3 length is 15 residues. V was cut by 0 bases and J by 4 bases, with 11 bases left in between. CDR3 region: CASSVAGAGGNTIYF. The CDR3 DNA is TGTGCCAGCAGCGTAGCCGGGGCGGGGGGAAACACCATATATTTT.

V is TRBV2 and J is TRBJ2-3; TRBD1 or TRBD2 may be the D gene (6 bases each). Between the trimmed V and J ends, which lost 6 bases and 6 bases, there was a span of 28 bases. CDR1 is SNHLY, CDR2 FYNNEI, per germline. The CDR3 length is 18 residues. CDR3 in DNA: TGTGCCAGCAGCACCAAGGAGGGGGGAGCGGGCCTGTGGGATACGCAGTATTTT. Its protein product is CASSTKEGGAGLWDTQYF.

The V call is TRBV6-1, the J call TRBJ2-4; D unclear. From germline, CDR1 is MNHNS and CDR2 SASEGT. This CDR3 has 15 amino acids. The V and J ends lost 11 bases and 3 bases respectively, with 20 bases between them. The DNA of the CDR3 is TGTGCCGGTACAGAAGTGTTAGCAGGCAAAAACATTCAGTACTTC. It codes for CAGTEVLAGKNIQYF.

As regards this clone: Other DNA sequences of this sample code for an identical CDR3. The chain has TRBV19 and TRBJ1-5; D is unclear. This CDR3 comprises 13 residues. Trimming shortened V by 1 base and J by 4 bases, and 5 bases separated the two germline ends. CDR1 and CDR2 from the germline V gene are LNHDA and SQIVND (reference sequence). CDR3 sequence: CASSIAGNQPQHF. The CDR3 DNA reads as TGTGCCAGTAGTATAGCGGGGAATCAGCCCCAGCATTTT.

The rearrangement links TRBV4-1 to TRBJ1-2; D gene unclear. Trimming took 0 bases from V and 7 from J, leaving 24 bases between them. The CDR3 has 18 residues. CDR1 and CDR2 (germline): MGHRA, YSYEKL. CDR3 in amino acids: CASSQDEGLGLSLGGYTF. The CDR3 DNA reads as TGCGCCAGCAGCCAAGACGAGGGTTTAGGGCTCAGCCTCGGTGGCTACACCTTC.